A selection of T cell receptor beta chains follows, all from one sample in a study of blood T cell repertoires in COVID-19. Using immunoSEQ multiplex PCR, the repertoire was profiled, and TCRdb retains in-frame clones only, with some absent. The table includes 360,000 or so clones, 85% to 90% detected once. Material for sequencing was PBMCs or T cells enriched from blood (not recorded which). These receptors came from a woman in her thirties who had recovered from COVID-19. Both conserved end residues are part of each CDR3. Each record gives: clone size, CDR3 length, J gene, V gene, D gene, CDR3 DNA, CDR3 protein. A D gene is named only where the DNA matches it firmly. Expanded clones get a size class; other rows say once, few or many, or leave the size out.

>once|15|TRBJ1-1|TRBV18|NA
TGTGCCAGCTCACCAGCCCAGGCCGCCTACAATGAAGCTTTCTTT
CASSPAQAAYNEAFF
>NA|17|TRBJ2-7|TRBV7-8|NA
TGTGCCAGCAGCTTAAACCTGGCGCGGCAGGGGGGTTACGAGCAGTACTTC
CASSLNLARQGGYEQYF
>NA|15|TRBJ1-4|TRBV19|NA
TGTGCCAGTAGACTCAACGCAGGGGCGGCAGAAAAACTGTTTTTT
CASRLNAGAAEKLFF
>NA|14|TRBJ1-5|TRBV6-5|NA
TGTGCCAGCAGTAGAATACAGGGTTACCAGCCCCAGCATTTT
CASSRIQGYQPQHF
>NA|13|TRBJ1-3|TRBV30|NA
TGTGCCTGGCATACAGACTCTGGAAACACCATATATTTT
CAWHTDSGNTIYF
>NA|17|TRBJ2-7|TRBV11-2|TRBD1
TGTGCCAGCAGCCCGTGGGGTGGCAGGGGGCTGTCCTACGAGCAGTACTTC
CASSPWGGRGLSYEQYF
>few|16|TRBJ2-1|TRBV24-1|NA
TGTGCCACCAGTGACGCCCGGGTGAGCTCCTACAATGAGCAGTTCTTC
CATSDARVSSYNEQFF
>NA|13|TRBJ2-2|TRBV24-1|TRBD2
TGTGCCACCCGGGGGGTAGCGACCGGGGAGCTGTTTTTT
CATRGVATGELFF
>NA|15|TRBJ2-5|TRBV30|NA
TGTGCCTGGCAAATCTGGACAGGACTACAAGAGACCCAGTACTTC
CAWQIWTGLQETQYF
>NA|15|TRBJ2-3|TRBV19|NA
TGTGCCAGTAGTATCGGTTGGGGGGGCGGAGATACGCAGTATTTT
CASSIGWGGGDTQYF
>NA|14|TRBJ1-1|TRBV10-1|NA
TGCGCCAGCAGTGTCGGGACACTGGGGACTGAAGCTTTCTTT
CASSVGTLGTEAFF
>NA|15|TRBJ2-1|TRBV7-3|NA
TGTGCCAGCAGCTCGCGACTAGGCTCCTACAATGAGCAGTTCTTC
CASSSRLGSYNEQFF
>NA|14|TRBJ1-1|TRBV19|TRBD1
TGTGCCAGTAGTCGCGGACAGGGGAACACTGAAGCTTTCTTT
CASSRGQGNTEAFF
>NA|17|TRBJ2-3|TRBV5-1|TRBD2
TGCGCCAGCAGCTTGTCGGGTAGCGGGGGGTACACAGATACGCAGTATTTT
CASSLSGSGGYTDTQYF
>NA|13|TRBJ1-5|TRBV29-1|NA
TGCAGCGTTGAAGATGAGGAGAATCAGCCCCAGCATTTT
CSVEDEENQPQHF
>NA|16|TRBJ2-2|TRBV4-1|TRBD2
TGCGCCAGCAGCCACCAGACTAGCGGGAAGGCCGGGGAGCTGTTTTTT
CASSHQTSGKAGELFF
>NA|17|TRBJ1-2|TRBV19|NA
TGTGCCAGTAGTAATGGGGTAGGGGAGGATCTCCTCTATGGCTACACCTTC
CASSNGVGEDLLYGYTF
>NA|15|TRBJ2-3|TRBV11-2|TRBD1
TGTGCCAGCAGCCCTGGGACAGCAGGCACAGATACGCAGTATTTT
CASSPGTAGTDTQYF
>few|15|TRBJ2-2|TRBV6-6|TRBD1
TGTGCCAGCAGTTTCCGGACAGGGAACACCGGGGAGCTGTTTTTT
CASSFRTGNTGELFF
>NA|14|TRBJ1-2|TRBV30|NA
TGTGCCTGGAGAAAAATGAGGGCTAACTATGGCTACACCTTC
CAWRKMRANYGYTF
>NA|14|TRBJ1-2|TRBV5-1|TRBD1
TGCGCCAGCAGCTTGGCCAAGGGGGCATATGGCTACACCTTC
CASSLAKGAYGYTF
>NA|15|TRBJ1-3|TRBV18|NA
TGTGCCAGCTCACCTGGCGGAAGCTCTGGAAACACCATATATTTT
CASSPGGSSGNTIYF
>NA|15|TRBJ2-5|TRBV3-1/TRBV3-2|TRBD2
TGTGCCAGCAGCCGAAATGTCGGGGGGGAGGAGACCCAGTACTTC
CASSRNVGGEETQYF
>NA|15|TRBJ2-2|TRBV28|TRBD1
TGTGCCAGCAGGGAAGGGGGCTGGGCGAACGGGGAGCTGTTTTTT
CASREGGWANGELFF
>NA|12|TRBJ2-5|TRBV12-3/TRBV12-4|NA
TGTGCCAGCAGCCGGACAGAAGAGACCCAGTACTTC
CASSRTEETQYF
>NA|14|TRBJ2-5|TRBV19|NA
TGTGCCAGTAGTAGGGGACAAGAGCAAGAGACCCAGTACTTC
CASSRGQEQETQYF
>NA|13|TRBJ1-5|TRBV19|TRBD1
TGTGCCAGTAGAATCGACAGGGTTCAGCCCCAGCATTTT
CASRIDRVQPQHF
>once|17|TRBJ2-1|TRBV28|TRBD2
TGTGCCAGCAGTTTATCTCCTAGCGGGAGTTCCTACAATGAGCAGTTCTTC
CASSLSPSGSSYNEQFF
>once|13|TRBJ2-3|TRBV24-1|NA
TGTGCCACCAGTGACCTAAGCACAGATACGCAGTATTTT
CATSDLSTDTQYF
>NA|17|TRBJ1-5|TRBV19|TRBD1
TGTGCCAGTAGTCCTAGTCCCGGGACAGGGAATGATCAGCCCCAGCATTTT
CASSPSPGTGNDQPQHF
>NA|13|TRBJ1-4|TRBV12-3/TRBV12-4|NA
TGTGCCACCCAGACAGGCGGGAATGAAAAACTGTTTTTT
CATQTGGNEKLFF
>NA|15|TRBJ2-7|TRBV28|TRBD2
TGTGCCAGCAGTCCCTGGGTAGCGGGAGGTGGCGAGCAGTACTTC
CASSPWVAGGGEQYF
>NA|18|TRBJ1-3|TRBV5-1|TRBD1
TGCGCCAGCAGCCCTACCGGGACAGGGGGCGCGGAAGGAAACACCATATATTTT
CASSPTGTGGAEGNTIYF
>NA|16|TRBJ2-1|TRBV6-4|NA
TGTGCCAGCAGTCAACTGAGGGGGGGGCGGCGCGATGAGCAGTTCTTC
CASSQLRGGRRDEQFF
>NA|14|TRBJ1-6|TRBV28|NA
TGTGCCAGCGGAGGCACGGATGATAATTCACCCCTCCACTTT
CASGGTDDNSPLHF
>NA|13|TRBJ1-1|TRBV6-5|TRBD1
TGTGCCAGCAGTTGGACAGGGCCCACTGAAGCTTTCTTT
CASSWTGPTEAFF
>NA|13|TRBJ2-7|TRBV6-5|NA
TGTGCCAGCAGTCCTACTACAGGGAGCGAGCAGTACTTC
CASSPTTGSEQYF
>NA|15|TRBJ2-1|TRBV6-5|TRBD2
TGTGCCAGCAGTTCGGGACTAGCGGGAGTAGGGGAGCAGTTCTTC
CASSSGLAGVGEQFF
>NA|12|TRBJ1-1|TRBV30|NA
TGTGCCTATACGGGTGGGGGGACTGAAGCTTTCTTT
CAYTGGGTEAFF
>NA|12|TRBJ1-1|TRBV30|TRBD1
TGTGCCTGGGGGACAGGGGGCGCTGAAGCTTTCTTT
CAWGTGGAEAFF
>NA|15|TRBJ1-3|TRBV9|NA
TGTGCCAGCAGCGTGGAGGGTGGTTCTGGAAACACCATATATTTT
CASSVEGGSGNTIYF